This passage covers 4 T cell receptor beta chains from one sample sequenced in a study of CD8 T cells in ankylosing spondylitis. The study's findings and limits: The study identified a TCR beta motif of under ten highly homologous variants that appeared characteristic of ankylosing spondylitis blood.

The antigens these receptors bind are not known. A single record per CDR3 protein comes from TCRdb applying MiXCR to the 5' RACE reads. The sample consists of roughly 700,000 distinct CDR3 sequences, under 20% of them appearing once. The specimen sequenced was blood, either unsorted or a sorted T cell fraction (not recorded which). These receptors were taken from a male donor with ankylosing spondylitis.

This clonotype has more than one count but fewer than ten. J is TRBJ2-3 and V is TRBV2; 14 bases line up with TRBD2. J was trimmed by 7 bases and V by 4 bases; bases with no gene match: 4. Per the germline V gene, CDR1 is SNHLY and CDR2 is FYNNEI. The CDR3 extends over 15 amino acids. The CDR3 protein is CASSAGTSGGNTQYF. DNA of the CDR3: TGTGCCAGCAGTGCCGGGACTAGCGGGGGTAATACGCAGTATTTT.

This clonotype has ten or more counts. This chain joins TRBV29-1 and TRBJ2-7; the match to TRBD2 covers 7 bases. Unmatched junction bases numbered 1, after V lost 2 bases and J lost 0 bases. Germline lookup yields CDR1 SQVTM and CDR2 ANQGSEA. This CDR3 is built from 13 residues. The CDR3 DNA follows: TGCAGCGTTGAACGCGGGAGCTCCTACGAGCAGTACTTC. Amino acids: CSVERGSSYEQYF.

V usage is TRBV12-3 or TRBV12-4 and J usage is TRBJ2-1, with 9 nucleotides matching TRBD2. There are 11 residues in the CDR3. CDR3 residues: CATSGYNEQFF. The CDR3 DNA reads TGTGCGACTAGCGGCTACAATGAGCAGTTCTTC.

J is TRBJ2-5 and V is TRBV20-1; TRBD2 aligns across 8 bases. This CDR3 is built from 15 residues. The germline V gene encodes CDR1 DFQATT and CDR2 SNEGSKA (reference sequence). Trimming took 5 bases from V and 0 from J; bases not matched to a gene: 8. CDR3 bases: TGCAGTGCTCCGACTAGCGATTCGTACCAAGAGACCCAGTACTTC. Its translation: CSAPTSDSYQETQYF.